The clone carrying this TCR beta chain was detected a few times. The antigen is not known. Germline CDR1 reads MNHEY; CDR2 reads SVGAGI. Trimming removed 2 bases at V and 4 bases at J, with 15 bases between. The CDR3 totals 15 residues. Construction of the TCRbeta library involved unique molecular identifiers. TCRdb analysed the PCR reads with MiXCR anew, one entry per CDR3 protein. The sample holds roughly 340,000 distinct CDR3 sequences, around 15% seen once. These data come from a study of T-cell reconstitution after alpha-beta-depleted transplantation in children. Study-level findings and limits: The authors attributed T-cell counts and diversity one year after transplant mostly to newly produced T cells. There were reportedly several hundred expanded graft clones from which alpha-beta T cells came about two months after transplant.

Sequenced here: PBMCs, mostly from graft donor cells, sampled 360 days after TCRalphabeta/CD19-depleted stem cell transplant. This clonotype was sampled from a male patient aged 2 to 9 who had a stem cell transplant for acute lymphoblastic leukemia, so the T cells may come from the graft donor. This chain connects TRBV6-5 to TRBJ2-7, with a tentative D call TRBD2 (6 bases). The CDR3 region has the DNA TGTGCCAGCAGTTACAGGACGGGAGATGGTTACGAGCAGTACTTC. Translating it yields CASSYRTGDGYEQYF.